This TCR beta chain was identified during a study of follicular helper T cells after annual influenza vaccination. Study outcomes and limitations: Undersampling of the much larger non-cTfh compartments could not be excluded for influenza clone enrichment. Plasmablast frequency change correlated with clonality change in ICOS+CD38+ cTfh.

TCRdb's table, derived via immunoSEQ multiplex PCR, lists solely in-frame clones and lacks some. The sample carries some 15,000 clones, about four fifths recorded once. Remarks on this clone: Antigen specificity is unknown.

Germline CDR1 and CDR2: MDHEN and SYDVKM. V was trimmed by 4 bases and J by 7 bases, leaving 20 bases between them. CDR3 length: 16 amino acids. Time point reported: 2014-2015 season, pre-vaccination. This chain links TRBV28 with TRBJ1-3; D not resolved. This receptor was obtained from an adult who received the influenza vaccine. The sequencing here drew on CXCR5- memory CD4+ T cells sorted from blood, taken on the day of influenza vaccination. CDR3 coding DNA: TGTGCCAGCAGTTCGGACGGAAACGGGATGGGGAACACCATATATTTT. Translating gives CASSSDGNGMGNTIYF.